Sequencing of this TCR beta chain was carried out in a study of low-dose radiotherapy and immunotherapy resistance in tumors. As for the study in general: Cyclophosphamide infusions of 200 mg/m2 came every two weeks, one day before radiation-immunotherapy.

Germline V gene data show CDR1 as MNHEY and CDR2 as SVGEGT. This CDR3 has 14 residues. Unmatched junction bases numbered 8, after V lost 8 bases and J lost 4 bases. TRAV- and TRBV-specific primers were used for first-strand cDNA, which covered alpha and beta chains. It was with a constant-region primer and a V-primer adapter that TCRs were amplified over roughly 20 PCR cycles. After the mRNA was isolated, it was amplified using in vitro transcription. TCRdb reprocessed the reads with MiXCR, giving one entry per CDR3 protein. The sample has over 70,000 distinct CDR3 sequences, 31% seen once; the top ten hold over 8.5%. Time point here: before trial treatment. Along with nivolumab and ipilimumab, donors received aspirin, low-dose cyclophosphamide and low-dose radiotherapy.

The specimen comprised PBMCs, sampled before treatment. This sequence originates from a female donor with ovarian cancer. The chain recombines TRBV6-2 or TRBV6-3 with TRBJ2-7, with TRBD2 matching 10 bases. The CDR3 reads CASLVAGGRYEQYF. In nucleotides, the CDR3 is TGTGCCAGCCTAGTAGCGGGGGGAAGGTACGAGCAGTACTTC.